This T cell receptor (beta chain) was sequenced in a study of Ad26.COV2.S vaccination and SARS-CoV-2 variants. Across the whole study: Each vaccinee took Ad26.COV2.S intramuscularly, once or twice 56 days apart. Overall study results and limits: Total T cell responses may have been underestimated by the TCR breadth and depth analyses.

Comment on this clone: As yet, its antigen is unknown.

This table comes from immunoSEQ multiplex PCR, and its TCRdb copy is limited to in-frame clones, with some not included. The data hold 430,000 or so clones, with 89% observed a single time. Germline loops: CDR1 SGHNT, CDR2 YYREEE (reference sequence). The CDR3 totals 15 residues. The ends were cut back, 2 bases at V and 7 bases at J, with 18 bases in the middle. As to treatment: some 20 received Ad26.COV2.S at low or high dose, single or two shots; a few received placebo; per-sample allocation not given. Following the first vaccine or placebo injection, samples were taken on day 63. It was an adult aged 18-55 years in Boston who was the donor.

The receptor's source is a person aged 18 to 65 who received the Ad26.COV2.S COVID-19 vaccine or a placebo. The chain carries TRBV5-4 and TRBJ2-5; D is perhaps TRBD2 (5 bases). Sequencing was performed on peripheral blood, taken in a trial of Ad26.COV2.S vaccine versus placebo. The CDR3 loop reads CASSFPGGGGGTQYF. DNA for the CDR3: TGTGCCAGCAGCTTCCCTGGTGGCGGAGGAGGGACCCAGTACTTC.